The present TCR beta chain was sequenced within a study of T-cell reconstitution after alpha-beta-depleted transplantation in children (dated by TCRdb to 2016 to 2017). Broadly, across the study: Using TCR repertoire profiling, the study followed T-cell immune reconstitution in a quantitative way in children after TCRalphabeta/CD19-depleted allogeneic hematopoietic cell transplantation.

Here V drops 1 base and J drops 15 bases, and the junction holds 16 bases not matched to any gene. The CDR3 runs 16 residues from the cysteine to the phenylalanine. The DNA shown is the 48-base CDR3, in frame from base 1. The library came from PCR. These reads were obtained on an Illumina HiSeq 2500. To normalize quantification of the TCRbeta repertoire, the TCR libraries were built with molecular barcoding that relied on unique molecular identifiers. Clones were called with MiXCR by TCRdb after fastp trimmed the public reads at Q25, and only in-frame beta chains were retained. Each entry merges the rows of one CDR3 protein and shows their most common DNA and genes. For this sample there are roughly 500,000 distinct CDR3 sequences; over 25% appear just once. The top ten hold more than 2% of the sample. A few counts support this clonotype. The antigen it recognizes is unknown. No clone much larger than this one lies a single base away; base qualities are absent.

The chain is encoded by TRBV12-3 or TRBV12-4 joined to TRBJ2-1; TRBD2 matches 9 bases in the middle. The sequences come from PBMCs from the stem cell graft donor, collected from the stem cell graft. The receptor's source is a human donor who donated a stem cell graft to a child with aplastic anemia. This receptor carries the CDR3 CASSLVAGLARPGRFF. The sequenced DNA is TGTGCCAGCAGTTTAGTTGCCGGACTAGCGCGCCCCGGACGGTTCTTC.